These T cell receptor beta chains were read from a single sample in a study of T-cell reconstitution after alpha-beta-depleted transplantation in children. TCRdb re-analysed the PCR reads in MiXCR, keeping a single row per CDR3 protein. Of roughly 200,000 distinct CDR3 sequences detected, about 8.4% appear once; the ten largest clones hold under 40%. Material: PBMCs, mostly from graft donor cells, obtained 360 days after TCRalphabeta/CD19-depleted stem cell transplant. Receptors were obtained from a male patient aged 2-10 years who had a stem cell transplant for acute myeloid leukemia, so the T cells may come from the graft donor. Both conserved end residues are part of each CDR3. Fields, in order: J gene, D gene, V gene, clone size, CDR3 DNA, CDR3 protein. D genes are given only for firm matches. For some rows the clone size is stated as once, few or many, or as a class when expanded; others skip it.

j_gene: TRBJ1-6
d_gene: TRBD1
v_gene: TRBV7-8
abundance: few
CDR3nt: TGTGCCAGCAGCTTGGTCGGGACAGCAGATAATTCACCCCTCCACTTT
CDR3aa: CASSLVGTADNSPLHF

j_gene: TRBJ2-5
d_gene: TRBD2
v_gene: TRBV11-1
abundance: NA
CDR3nt: TGTGCCAGCAGCGTGCTAGGGGCGGGAGAAGGACTTGAAGAGACCCAGTACTTC
CDR3aa: CASSVLGAGEGLEETQYF

j_gene: TRBJ2-2
d_gene: NA
v_gene: TRBV7-9
abundance: NA
CDR3nt: TGTGCCAGCAGCTTCACAGGGAGCACCGGGGAGCTGTTTTTT
CDR3aa: CASSFTGSTGELFF

j_gene: TRBJ2-3
d_gene: NA
v_gene: TRBV20-1
abundance: few
CDR3nt: TGCAGTGCTAGTCGGCCGGGGGCAGATACGCAGTATTTT
CDR3aa: CSASRPGADTQYF

j_gene: TRBJ2-7
d_gene: NA
v_gene: TRBV7-2
abundance: NA
CDR3nt: TGTGCCAGCAGCTTAACCGGGGAACAGCACTTC
CDR3aa: CASSLTGEQHF

j_gene: TRBJ2-7
d_gene: NA
v_gene: TRBV12-3/TRBV12-4
abundance: NA
CDR3nt: TGTGCCAGCACCTTTGGGGAGGCCTCCTACGAGCAGTACTTC
CDR3aa: CASTFGEASYEQYF

j_gene: TRBJ2-1
d_gene: TRBD2
v_gene: TRBV12-3/TRBV12-4
abundance: many
CDR3nt: TGTGCCAGCAGTTTAGGAGCGGGAGACTACAATGAGCAGTTCTTC
CDR3aa: CASSLGAGDYNEQFF

j_gene: TRBJ2-1
d_gene: TRBD2
v_gene: TRBV20-1
abundance: NA
CDR3nt: TGCAGTGCTAGTGGCCCCACTAGCGGGAACTACAATGAGCAGTTCTTC
CDR3aa: CSASGPTSGNYNEQFF

j_gene: TRBJ2-3
d_gene: TRBD2
v_gene: TRBV11-1
abundance: few
CDR3nt: TGTGCCAGCAGCTTAGTCTCGACTAGCGGGGGCATCACAGATACGCAGTATTTT
CDR3aa: CASSLVSTSGGITDTQYF

j_gene: TRBJ2-5
d_gene: TRBD2
v_gene: TRBV9
abundance: few
CDR3nt: TGTGCCAGCAGTGCCGGGACTAGCGGGGGCCAAGAGACCCAGTACTTC
CDR3aa: CASSAGTSGGQETQYF

j_gene: TRBJ2-1
d_gene: NA
v_gene: TRBV5-1
abundance: once
CDR3nt: TGCGCCAGCAGCTTGGTGTTGACCTCCAATGAGCAGTTCTTC
CDR3aa: CASSLVLTSNEQFF

j_gene: TRBJ1-2
d_gene: TRBD1
v_gene: TRBV20-1
abundance: many
CDR3nt: TGCAGTGGCAAAACTAGGCCGGGGACAGGGTATTTTGGCGGCTACACCTTC
CDR3aa: CSGKTRPGTGYFGGYTF

j_gene: TRBJ1-3
d_gene: NA
v_gene: TRBV12-3/TRBV12-4
abundance: many
CDR3nt: TGTGCCAGCAGTCCCGGGGGCAGGGCTGGAAACACCATATATTTT
CDR3aa: CASSPGGRAGNTIYF

j_gene: TRBJ1-5
d_gene: TRBD1
v_gene: TRBV12-3/TRBV12-4
abundance: many
CDR3nt: TGTGCCAGCACCGCAGACAGGGCTAGCAATCAGCCCCAGCATTTT
CDR3aa: CASTADRASNQPQHF

j_gene: TRBJ2-1
d_gene: TRBD2
v_gene: TRBV4-3
abundance: few
CDR3nt: TGCGCCAGCAGCCAAGATATGGAGCGGGAGGGCTTGGATGAGCAGTTCTTC
CDR3aa: CASSQDMEREGLDEQFF

j_gene: TRBJ2-7
d_gene: TRBD1
v_gene: TRBV4-3
abundance: many
CDR3nt: TGCGCCAGCAGCCCGACAGGGGCGGGGGAGCAGTACTTC
CDR3aa: CASSPTGAGEQYF

j_gene: TRBJ2-3
d_gene: NA
v_gene: TRBV4-3
abundance: many
CDR3nt: TGCGCCAGCAGCCAAGAGAGGGGGTACACAGATACGCAGTATTTT
CDR3aa: CASSQERGYTDTQYF

j_gene: TRBJ2-2
d_gene: TRBD1
v_gene: TRBV3-1
abundance: few
CDR3nt: TGTGCCAGCAGCAAAACAAGAAGCACGGGACAGGGGTTGCCCGGGGAGCTGTTTTTT
CDR3aa: CASSKTRSTGQGLPGELFF

j_gene: TRBJ1-5
d_gene: NA
v_gene: TRBV20-1
abundance: few
CDR3nt: TGCAGTGCCACACAATATAGCAATCAGCCCCAGCATTTT
CDR3aa: CSATQYSNQPQHF

j_gene: TRBJ2-6
d_gene: TRBD1
v_gene: TRBV12-3/TRBV12-4
abundance: NA
CDR3nt: TGTGCCAGCAGTCACAGGGGGTCTGGGGCCAACGTCCTGACTTTC
CDR3aa: CASSHRGSGANVLTF

j_gene: TRBJ1-1
d_gene: NA
v_gene: TRBV29-1
abundance: few
CDR3nt: TGCAGCGCCCTCTTAGGGTTGGAAGCTTTCTTT
CDR3aa: CSALLGLEAFF

j_gene: TRBJ2-1
d_gene: NA
v_gene: TRBV5-1
abundance: NA
CDR3nt: TGCGCCAGCAGCTGGGACACGTACAATGAGCAGTTCTTC
CDR3aa: CASSWDTYNEQFF

j_gene: TRBJ2-1
d_gene: TRBD2
v_gene: TRBV5-1
abundance: few
CDR3nt: TGCGCCAGCAGCTTGGACCTAGCGGGGTACAATGAGCAGTTCTTC
CDR3aa: CASSLDLAGYNEQFF

j_gene: TRBJ2-1
d_gene: TRBD1
v_gene: TRBV6-5
abundance: few
CDR3nt: TGTGCCAGCAGTTACTCGGGACAGAGCTACAATGAGCAGTTCTTC
CDR3aa: CASSYSGQSYNEQFF

j_gene: TRBJ2-2
d_gene: TRBD2
v_gene: TRBV6-1
abundance: NA
CDR3nt: TGTGCCAGCAGTAGCAGCGGGGGCCGCACAAACACCGGGGAGCTGTTTTTT
CDR3aa: CASSSSGGRTNTGELFF

j_gene: TRBJ2-5
d_gene: TRBD2
v_gene: TRBV10-3
abundance: NA
CDR3nt: TGTGCCATCAGTGATAGGGCGGGAGAAATACAAGAGACCCAGTACTTC
CDR3aa: CAISDRAGEIQETQYF

j_gene: TRBJ2-3
d_gene: TRBD2
v_gene: TRBV5-1
abundance: NA
CDR3nt: TGCGCCAGCAGCGTAGGACACGCTAGCGGGATCACAGATACGCAGTATTTT
CDR3aa: CASSVGHASGITDTQYF

j_gene: TRBJ2-7
d_gene: TRBD2
v_gene: TRBV7-2
abundance: few
CDR3nt: TGTGCCAGCAGCTACCGACTAGCGGGAGGTTTCTACGAGCAGTACTTC
CDR3aa: CASSYRLAGGFYEQYF

j_gene: TRBJ1-5
d_gene: NA
v_gene: TRBV4-1
abundance: NA
CDR3nt: TGCGCCAGCAGCCAAGGGAGGGGAGCTCAGCCCCAGCATTTT
CDR3aa: CASSQGRGAQPQHF

j_gene: TRBJ2-1
d_gene: TRBD2
v_gene: TRBV12-3/TRBV12-4
abundance: NA
CDR3nt: TGTGCCAGCAGCCGCGAAGGACTAGCGGGAATAAATGAGCAGTTCTTC
CDR3aa: CASSREGLAGINEQFF

j_gene: TRBJ2-1
d_gene: TRBD2
v_gene: TRBV7-8
abundance: NA
CDR3nt: TGTGCCAGCAGTCCAAGCGGGGAAACTTCGCAGTTCTTC
CDR3aa: CASSPSGETSQFF

j_gene: TRBJ2-1
d_gene: TRBD2
v_gene: TRBV7-7
abundance: NA
CDR3nt: TGTGCTAGCAGCTTAGGCCCGGGGGGGCACAATGAGCAGTTCTTC
CDR3aa: CASSLGPGGHNEQFF

j_gene: TRBJ2-3
d_gene: NA
v_gene: TRBV4-3
abundance: many
CDR3nt: TGCGCCAGCAGCCAAGATCATTCGGAGCGGATAAGGGCAGATACGCAGTATTTT
CDR3aa: CASSQDHSERIRADTQYF

j_gene: TRBJ2-6
d_gene: NA
v_gene: TRBV9
abundance: NA
CDR3nt: TGTGCCAGCAGCGTACAGGGAACTGGGGCCAACGTCCTGACTTTC
CDR3aa: CASSVQGTGANVLTF

j_gene: TRBJ2-3
d_gene: TRBD2
v_gene: TRBV19
abundance: few
CDR3nt: TGTGCCAGTAGTATTGGTCTAGCGGAAGCAGATACGCAGTATTTT
CDR3aa: CASSIGLAEADTQYF

j_gene: TRBJ2-4
d_gene: TRBD1
v_gene: TRBV29-1
abundance: few
CDR3nt: TGCAGCGTTGAAATTAGGGACAGGGGGGGCCTCTTAGCCAAAAACATTCAGTACTTC
CDR3aa: CSVEIRDRGGLLAKNIQYF

j_gene: TRBJ2-2
d_gene: NA
v_gene: TRBV11-3
abundance: NA
CDR3nt: TGTGCCAGCAGCACGCAGGGGACCACCGGGGAGCTGTTTTTT
CDR3aa: CASSTQGTTGELFF

j_gene: TRBJ1-5
d_gene: NA
v_gene: TRBV2
abundance: many
CDR3nt: TGTGCCAGCAGTACTATACAGGGACCTAGCAATCAGCCCCAGCATTTT
CDR3aa: CASSTIQGPSNQPQHF

j_gene: TRBJ2-3
d_gene: NA
v_gene: TRBV20-1
abundance: many
CDR3nt: TGCAGTGCAACACCGGGACTCTTCACAGATACGCAGTATTTT
CDR3aa: CSATPGLFTDTQYF

j_gene: TRBJ1-3
d_gene: NA
v_gene: TRBV13
abundance: NA
CDR3nt: TGTGCCAGCAGCCCGGGACCCCGGCACGGAAACACCATATATTTT
CDR3aa: CASSPGPRHGNTIYF

j_gene: TRBJ2-5
d_gene: NA
v_gene: TRBV20-1
abundance: few
CDR3nt: TGCAGTGCTAGGATACAGGGATCCGCCCAGTACTTC
CDR3aa: CSARIQGSAQYF

j_gene: TRBJ2-5
d_gene: TRBD2
v_gene: TRBV11-2
abundance: many
CDR3nt: TGTGCCAGCAGCTTAGATCGGGTGGACGGGAGGGCCTGGGAGACCCAGTACTTC
CDR3aa: CASSLDRVDGRAWETQYF

j_gene: TRBJ1-4
d_gene: TRBD1
v_gene: TRBV20-1
abundance: few
CDR3nt: TGCAGTGCTAGACGACAGGGGGATGCAACTAATGAAAAACTGTTTTTT
CDR3aa: CSARRQGDATNEKLFF

j_gene: TRBJ1-5
d_gene: NA
v_gene: TRBV12-3/TRBV12-4
abundance: many
CDR3nt: TGTGCCAGCAGTTTGGGTCACCCCAATCAGCCCCAGCATTTT
CDR3aa: CASSLGHPNQPQHF

j_gene: TRBJ2-1
d_gene: NA
v_gene: TRBV10-3
abundance: many
CDR3nt: TGTGCCATCAGTGAATCTAGCATTAAGCACAATGAGCAGTTCTTC
CDR3aa: CAISESSIKHNEQFF

j_gene: TRBJ2-4
d_gene: NA
v_gene: TRBV3-1
abundance: many
CDR3nt: TGTGCCAGCAGCCAAGTAGGTGGGACACTAGCCAAAAACATTCAGTACTTC
CDR3aa: CASSQVGGTLAKNIQYF

j_gene: TRBJ2-2
d_gene: NA
v_gene: TRBV6-2/TRBV6-3
abundance: many
CDR3nt: TGTGCCAGCAGCCGACAGGCCCCGAACACCGGGGAGCTGTTTTTT
CDR3aa: CASSRQAPNTGELFF

j_gene: TRBJ2-5
d_gene: TRBD2
v_gene: TRBV12-3/TRBV12-4
abundance: NA
CDR3nt: TGTGCCAGCTGTTGGGTAGGGACTAGCGGGAGGGCCAACCAAGAGACCCAGTACTTC
CDR3aa: CASCWVGTSGRANQETQYF

j_gene: TRBJ2-7
d_gene: TRBD1
v_gene: TRBV12-3/TRBV12-4
abundance: many
CDR3nt: TGTGCCAGCAGTTTAAAGGGGGCCGGCGAGCAGTACTTC
CDR3aa: CASSLKGAGEQYF

j_gene: TRBJ2-5
d_gene: TRBD2
v_gene: TRBV3-1
abundance: NA
CDR3nt: TGTGCCAGCAGCCCGACTAGCGGGGTCCCAGAGACCCAGTACTTC
CDR3aa: CASSPTSGVPETQYF

j_gene: TRBJ1-5
d_gene: NA
v_gene: TRBV20-1
abundance: few
CDR3nt: TGCAGTGCTCGTACAGGGACCGACCAGCCCCAGCATTTT
CDR3aa: CSARTGTDQPQHF

j_gene: TRBJ2-2
d_gene: TRBD2
v_gene: TRBV20-1
abundance: many
CDR3nt: TGCAGTGCTTGGACTAGCGGGAACACCGGGGAGCTGTTTTTT
CDR3aa: CSAWTSGNTGELFF